These 20 T cell receptor beta chains originate from one sample sequenced in a study of cytomegalovirus exposure and HLA in healthy donors. Vbeta (60) and Jbeta (13) primers were used in the PCR. Sequenced by immunoSEQ multiplex PCR; TCRdb stores in-frame clones only, minus some. The sample includes roughly 190,000 clones, about four fifths of them seen just once. The specimen was PBMCs. The source of these receptors is a girl aged 10 to 17 in good health and CMV-seropositive.

CDR3: CASSLGEVQETQYF. The CDR3 DNA follows: TGTGCCAGCAGTTTGGGGGAGGTCCAAGAGACCCAGTACTTC. This chain joins TRBV7-7 and TRBJ2-5; D possibly corresponds to TRBD2 (6 bases). The CDR3 covers 14 residues. Trimming cost V 6 bases and J 1 base, with 12 bases left between them. Germline CDR1 reads SSHAT; CDR2 reads FNYEAQ (reference sequence).

The chain carries TRBV5-4 and TRBJ2-1; TRBD1 matches at 7 bases. Trimming took 4 bases from V and 5 from J; bases not matched to a gene: 3. This CDR3 is 13 amino acids long. CDR1 is SGHNT and CDR2 is YYREEE in the germline V gene (reference sequence). CDR3 loop: CASSPGTDNEQFF. In DNA form, the CDR3 reads TGTGCCAGCAGCCCGGGGACAGACAATGAGCAGTTCTTC.

The genes are TRBV2 and TRBJ2-3; 12 positions match TRBD2. The J segment lost 5 bases and the V segment lost 7 bases, leaving 7 bases of the junction unmatched. CDR1 and CDR2 (germline): SNHLY, FYNNEI. CDR3 length: 15 residues. CDR3 sequence: CASTYGTSGLDTQYF. CDR3 coding DNA: TGTGCCAGCACCTACGGGACTAGCGGGTTAGATACGCAGTATTTT.

The chain combines TRBV7-2 with TRBJ2-7, with 8 bases fitting TRBD2. CDR3 length: 17 residues. Trimming removed 0 bases from V and 5 bases from J; junction bases left unmatched: 12. In germline, CDR1 is SGHTA, CDR2 FQGNSA. CDR3 DNA: TGTGCCAGCAGCTTAGCCTTTGTCGGGGGGGGCCTCGACGAGCAGTACTTC. This codes for CASSLAFVGGGLDEQYF.

This chain connects TRBV5-4 to TRBJ2-5; 7 nucleotides agree with TRBD2. J lost 5 bases, V lost 1 base, and 5 bases had no gene match. Germline CDR1 and CDR2: SGHNT and YYREEE (reference sequence). The CDR3 is 14 amino acids. DNA of the CDR3: TGTGCCAGCAGCTTGTGGGGGGGAGAGGAGACCCAGTACTTC. Amino acid sequence: CASSLWGGEETQYF.

The gene calls are TRBV19 and TRBJ1-5, with 7 positions matching TRBD1. CDR3 size: 15 residues. The V gene end was trimmed by 4 bases and the J gene end by 0 bases; junction bases not matched to a gene: 3. Germline V CDR1 and CDR2: LNHDA, SQIVND (reference sequence). The CDR3 DNA reads as TGTGCCAGTAGTACAAGACAGGGTAGCAATCAGCCCCAGCATTTT. This gives the protein CASSTRQGSNQPQHF.

The chain has TRBV7-9 and TRBJ1-2, with 9 bases aligning to TRBD1. The V and J ends lost 5 bases and 4 bases, in that order; junction bases with no gene match: 8. Germline assignment: CDR1 SEHNR and CDR2 FQNEAQ (reference sequence). The CDR3 is made up of 15 amino acids. CDR3 coding DNA: TGTGCCAGCAGCCGGACGGACAGGGGTTTCTATGGCTACACCTTC. Amino acids: CASSRTDRGFYGYTF.

The rearrangement joins TRBV29-1 to TRBJ2-7, with D maybe TRBD1 (7 bases). The CDR3 covers 15 residues. CDR1 is SQVTM and CDR2 is ANQGSEA in the germline V gene. V dropped 0 bases and J dropped 2 bases, with 14 bases sitting between them. Written as DNA, the CDR3 is TGCAGCGTTGAAGATCGGCAGGGGGGAGCCTACGAGCAGTACTTC. Translation: CSVEDRQGGAYEQYF.

The chain couples TRBV27 to TRBJ1-2, with a weak D call TRBD1 (5 bases). From germline, CDR1 is MNHEY and CDR2 SMNVEV (reference sequence). The CDR3 runs 15 residues. Between the trimmed V and J ends, which lost 4 bases and 7 bases, there was a span of 19 bases. CDR3 residues: CASSSLGPDRGGYTF. The DNA of the CDR3 is TGTGCCAGCAGTTCTCTAGGGCCAGATAGGGGTGGCTACACCTTC.

The rearrangement links TRBV7-2 to TRBJ2-1; the match to TRBD1 covers 8 bases. Germline V gene lookup returns CDR1 SGHTA and CDR2 FQGNSA. The V gene end was trimmed by 3 bases and the J gene end by 3 bases; junction bases not matched to a gene: 1. The CDR3 has 14 amino acids. In nucleotides, the CDR3 is TGTGCCAGCAGCTTGGGACAGGACTACAATGAGCAGTTCTTC. Its translation is CASSLGQDYNEQFF. The full variable domain, in which reference TRBV7-2 and TRBJ2-1 provide the parts outside the CDR3, is GAGVSQSPSNKVTEKGKDVELRCDPISGHTALYWYRQSLGQGLEFLIYFQGNSAPDKSGLPSDRFSAERTGGSVSTLTIQRTQQEDSAVYLCASSLGQDYNEQFFGPGTRLTVL.

The chain uses TRBV19 and TRBJ2-7, with 15 bases that match TRBD2. The germline CDR1 and CDR2 sequences are LNHDA and SQIVND (reference sequence). Unmatched junction bases numbered 10, after V lost 5 bases and J lost 2 bases. The CDR3 has 18 residues. DNA of the CDR3: TGTGCCAGTAGTCCGCGGACTAGCGGGGGGGCCTGGGCCTACGAGCAGTACTTC. Protein product: CASSPRTSGGAWAYEQYF.

The chain carries TRBV5-4 and TRBJ1-6; D remains unclear. Germline CDR1 reads SGHNT; CDR2 reads YYREEE (reference sequence). This CDR3 has 15 residues. V was cut by 1 base and J by 10 bases, with 15 bases left in between. The CDR3 DNA follows: TGTGCCAGCAGCTTGAGCGAGAGGAAAAACTCACCCCTCCACTTT. It is translated as CASSLSERKNSPLHF.

The chain carries TRBV4-2 and TRBJ2-5; 15 bases are shared with TRBD2. The V gene end was trimmed by 1 base and the J gene end by 5 bases; junction bases not matched to a gene: 5. From germline, CDR1 is LGHNA and CDR2 YNFKEQ. The CDR3 sequence is 17 residues long. The CDR3: CASSQGTSGGGSETQYF. CDR3 in DNA: TGTGCCAGCAGCCAAGGGACTAGCGGGGGGGGTAGTGAGACCCAGTACTTC.

This sequence joins TRBV9 and TRBJ2-7; 11 bases are shared with TRBD1. The junction had 3 bases not matched to a gene; V was cut back by 0 bases and J by 7 bases. This CDR3 region has 14 residues. In germline, CDR1 is SGDLS, CDR2 YYNGEE. Here the CDR3 reads CASSVGTGGWEQYF. As DNA, the CDR3 is TGTGCCAGCAGCGTAGGGACAGGGGGCTGGGAGCAGTACTTC.

CDR3 DNA sequence: TGTGCCAGCAAGGAGGGGGCTGACGGCTACACCTTC. It is translated as CASKEGADGYTF. V gene TRBV6-5 combines with J gene TRBJ1-2, with 7 bases lining up with TRBD1. The CDR3 runs to 12 residues. Germline trimming cut 7 bases from V and 8 bases from J; bases unmatched to any gene: 7. Germline V gives CDR1 MNHEY, CDR2 SVGAGI.

DNA of the CDR3: TGTGCCAGCAGCTTGGAACCGGAGACAGATACGCAGTATTTT. Translation: CASSLEPETDTQYF. V usage is TRBV5-8 and J usage is TRBJ2-3; D remains ambiguous. V lost 0 bases, J lost 3 bases, and 8 bases lay in between. Germline CDR1 SGHTS, CDR2 YDEGEE. There are 14 residues in the CDR3.

This sequence joins TRBV27 and TRBJ2-1, with D possibly being TRBD1 (6 bases). The CDR3 runs 14 residues. CDR1 MNHEY and CDR2 SMNVEV come from the germline V gene (reference sequence). The V and J ends lost 6 bases and 9 bases respectively, with 18 bases between them. The CDR3 region is CASSLGTPRGEQFF. DNA for the CDR3: TGTGCCAGCAGCCTAGGGACCCCCAGGGGTGAGCAGTTCTTC.

This rearrangement joins TRBV2 to TRBJ2-1, with 16 bases matching TRBD2. Germline lookup yields CDR1 SNHLY and CDR2 FYNNEI. V was clipped by 6 bases and J by 4 bases; unmatched bases: 6. The CDR3 is made up of 17 amino acids. CDR3 nucleotides: TGTGCCAGCAGGGGACTAGCGGGGGGGCCCCAATACAATGAGCAGTTCTTC. It encodes CASRGLAGGPQYNEQFF.

In its sample, this clone was seen a few times. The V and J genes are TRBV4-3 and TRBJ2-1; TRBD2 matches 11 bases. The length of the CDR3 is 16 residues. The trim removed 5 bases at V and 4 bases at J, leaving 7 bases unmatched. Germline V gene data show CDR1 as LGHNA and CDR2 as YSLEER. The CDR3: CASSGTVAGGYNEQFF. For the CDR3, the DNA is TGCGCCAGCAGCGGGACCGTAGCGGGGGGGTACAATGAGCAGTTCTTC.

This rearrangement joins TRBV7-2 to TRBJ2-3; tentatively, D is TRBD2 (7 bases). The CDR3 covers 17 residues. CDR1 is SGHTA and CDR2 is FQGNSA in the germline V gene. V shed 3 bases and J shed 3 bases, with 19 bases lying between them. CDR3 residues: CASSLAGVRGATDTQYF. For the CDR3, the DNA is TGTGCCAGCAGCTTGGCAGGGGTCCGGGGGGCAACAGATACGCAGTATTTT.